The 9 T cell receptor beta chains presented below share a single source sample, sequenced in a study of radiotherapy plus CTLA-4 blockade in lung cancer. The assay was immunoSEQ multiplex PCR, and TCRdb's table has in-frame clones only and misses some. The sample lists roughly 44,000 clones; 60% to 80% were seen once. Here the sequenced sample was peripheral blood, taken from a patient treated with radiotherapy plus ipilimumab. Receptor source: a human donor with non-small cell lung cancer who had stable disease on radiotherapy plus ipilimumab.

V usage is TRBV10-3 and J usage is TRBJ2-7; perhaps TRBD2 as D (5 bases). From germline, CDR1 is ENHRY and CDR2 SYGVKD. The germline V and J ends were trimmed by 0 bases and 4 bases, with 10 bases remaining between them. The CDR3 is 14 amino acids. The CDR3 nucleotides are TGTGCCATCAGTGAGTCTGGAGGCACTTACGAGCAGTACTTC. This encodes CAISESGGTYEQYF.

The J gene is TRBJ1-1, the V gene TRBV5-5; TRBD1 might be the D (5 bases). V was trimmed by 4 bases and J by 2 bases, leaving 12 bases between them. Looked up from germline, CDR1 is SGHKS and CDR2 is YYEKEE (reference sequence). The CDR3 runs to 14 residues. The CDR3 DNA is TGTGCCAGCAGCGTGCCGGGACCAAACACTGAAGCTTTCTTT. Translated, it gives CASSVPGPNTEAFF.

The chain couples TRBV27 to TRBJ1-2; 7 nucleotides agree with TRBD1. V lost 9 bases and J lost 8; bases outside the gene matches: 9. Germline V gene data show CDR1 as MNHEY and CDR2 as SMNVEV (reference sequence). The CDR3 is 12 amino acids. This chain's CDR3 is CASSTGAGGYTF. The CDR3 nucleotides are TGTGCCAGTTCCACAGGGGCTGGAGGCTACACCTTC.

The rearrangement joins TRBV10-2 to TRBJ2-5; D is unclear. The end of the DNA aligns better with TRBJ2-7, so the J call may be wrong. The CDR3 extends over 12 amino acids. Germline V CDR1 and CDR2: WSHSY, SAAADI. This chain's CDR3 is CASTANSYEQYF. The CDR3 DNA reads TGCGCCAGCACAGCAAACTCCTACGAGCAGTACTTC.

This clone was recorded only once. J is TRBJ1-4 and V is TRBV6-1, with D possibly being TRBD1 (5 bases). Per germline, CDR1 MNHNS and CDR2 SASEGT. The germline V and J ends were trimmed by 4 bases and 7 bases, with 19 bases remaining between them. This CDR3 is built from 16 residues. CDR3 loop: CASSGDGGWWGEKLFF. CDR3 nucleotide sequence: TGTGCCAGCAGTGGGGACGGGGGGTGGTGGGGTGAAAAACTGTTTTTT.

CDR3 DNA sequence: TGTGCCAGCTCACCGCAGGGCCTGAACACTGAAGCTTTCTTT. This codes for CASSPQGLNTEAFF. The rearrangement uses TRBV18 and TRBJ1-1; weak D call: TRBD1 (5 bases). Trimming left V 3 bases short and J 0 bases short, with 8 bases between. There are 14 residues in the CDR3. Germline CDR1 and CDR2: KGHSH and LQKENI.

V and J are TRBV2 and TRBJ2-3, with D perhaps matching TRBD1 (5 bases). V was trimmed by 4 bases and J by 2 bases, leaving 10 bases between them. CDR1 and CDR2 from the germline V gene are SNHLY and FYNNEI. CDR3 length: 14 amino acids. DNA of the CDR3: TGTGCCAGCAGTGTACAGGCTTTCACAGATACGCAGTATTTT. Protein sequence: CASSVQAFTDTQYF.

The chain combines TRBV27 with TRBJ2-7; D gene unclear. This CDR3 comprises 15 residues. The germline gives CDR1 MNHEY, CDR2 SMNVEV (reference sequence). Trimming cost V 6 bases and J 0 bases, with 15 bases left between them. CDR3 sequence: CASRLAVTSSYEQYF. The CDR3 DNA reads TGTGCCAGCAGGCTGGCAGTTACGAGCTCCTACGAGCAGTACTTC.

V usage is TRBV5-8 and J usage is TRBJ1-2; a possible D gene is TRBD1 (6 bases). Germline CDR1 reads SGHTS; CDR2 reads YDEGEE. Trimming removed 4 bases at V and 4 bases at J, with 14 bases between. The CDR3 is made up of 14 amino acids. In DNA, the CDR3 is TGTGCCAGCAGCCTACCCACAGGGTTCTATGGCTACACCTTC. Translating gives CASSLPTGFYGYTF.